Reported below is one T cell receptor beta chain. Its target is not known. The junction had 8 bases not matched to a gene; V was cut back by 5 bases and J by 0 bases. Germline V gene lookup returns CDR1 MNHEY and CDR2 SMNVEV (reference sequence). There are 16 residues in the CDR3. Sequencing templates came from extracted RNA that was reverse transcribed into cDNA. The protocol was immunoSEQ multiplex PCR, while the TCRdb copy is restricted to in-frame clones and leaves out a portion. The repertoire includes some 120,000 clones, under 60% of them detected once, and over 9% sits in the top ten. The data were taken from a study of CD8+ T cells in alopecia areata. Treatment defined: oral pan-JAK inhibitor, 5-10 mg twice daily. Study-wide results and caveats: It was lesional scalp, especially alopecia totalis/universalis, that showed higher clonality than normal scalp.

The rearrangement uses TRBV27 and TRBJ2-5; 8 nucleotides agree with TRBD1. This specimen was CD8+ T cells sorted from blood, taken at week 24, from a patient treated with tofacitinib. This sequence originates from a human donor with alopecia areata. CDR3 nucleotide sequence: TGTGCCAGCAGTGCTATGACAGGGGAGTACCAAGAGACCCAGTACTTC. This sequence encodes CASSAMTGEYQETQYF.